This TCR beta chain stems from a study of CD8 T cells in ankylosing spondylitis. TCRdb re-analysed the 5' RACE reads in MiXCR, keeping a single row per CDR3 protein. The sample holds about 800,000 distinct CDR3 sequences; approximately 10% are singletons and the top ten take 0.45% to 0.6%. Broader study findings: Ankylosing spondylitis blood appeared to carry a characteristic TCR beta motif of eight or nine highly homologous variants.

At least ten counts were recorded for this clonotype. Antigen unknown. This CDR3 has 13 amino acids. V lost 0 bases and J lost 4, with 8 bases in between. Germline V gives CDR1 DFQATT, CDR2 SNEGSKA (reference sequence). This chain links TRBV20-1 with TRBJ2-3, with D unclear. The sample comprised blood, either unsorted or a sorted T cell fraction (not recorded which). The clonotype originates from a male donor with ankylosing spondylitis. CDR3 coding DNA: TGCAGTGCTAGAGATCCGAAAGCAGATACGCAGTATTTT. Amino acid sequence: CSARDPKADTQYF.